This T cell receptor (beta chain) was sequenced for a study of T cell responses to AZD1222 COVID-19 vaccine. Whole-study findings and limits: Vaccine-associated CD4 TCRs spanned spike, dominant at 160-218 and 743-854.

Details on this clone: Its specificity is not known.

This table comes from immunoSEQ multiplex PCR, and its TCRdb copy is limited to in-frame clones, with some not included. The sample includes 110,000 to 150,000 clones, about 93% seen only once; the top ten take approximately 5%. V was shortened by 0 bases and J by 1 base, with 11 bases between the two germline ends. Germline CDR1 and CDR2: MNHEY and SVGAGI. This CDR3 has 16 residues. The chain employs TRBV6-5 and TRBJ2-3, with D uncertain. This specimen consisted of peripheral blood, obtained on day 0 of AZD1222 vaccination. The TCR sequence derives from an adult in good health. As DNA, the CDR3 is TGTGCCAGCAGTTACTCGAGCAACCTCCGCACAGATACGCAGTATTTT. Residues: CASSYSSNLRTDTQYF.